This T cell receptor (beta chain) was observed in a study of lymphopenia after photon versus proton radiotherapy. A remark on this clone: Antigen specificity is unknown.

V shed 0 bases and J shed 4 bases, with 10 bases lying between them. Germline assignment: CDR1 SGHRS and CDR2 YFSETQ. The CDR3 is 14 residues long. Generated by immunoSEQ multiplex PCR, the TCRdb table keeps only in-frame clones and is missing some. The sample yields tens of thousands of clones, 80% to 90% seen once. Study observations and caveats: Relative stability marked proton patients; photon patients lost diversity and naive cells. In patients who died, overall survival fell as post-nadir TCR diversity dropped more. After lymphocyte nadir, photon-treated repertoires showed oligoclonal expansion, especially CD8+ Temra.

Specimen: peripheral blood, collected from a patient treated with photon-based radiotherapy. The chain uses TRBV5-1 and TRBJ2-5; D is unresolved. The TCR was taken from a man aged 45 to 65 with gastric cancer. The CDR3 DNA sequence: TGCGCCAGCAGCTTGGCGCCGGGCCTAGAGACCCAGTACTTC. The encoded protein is CASSLAPGLETQYF.